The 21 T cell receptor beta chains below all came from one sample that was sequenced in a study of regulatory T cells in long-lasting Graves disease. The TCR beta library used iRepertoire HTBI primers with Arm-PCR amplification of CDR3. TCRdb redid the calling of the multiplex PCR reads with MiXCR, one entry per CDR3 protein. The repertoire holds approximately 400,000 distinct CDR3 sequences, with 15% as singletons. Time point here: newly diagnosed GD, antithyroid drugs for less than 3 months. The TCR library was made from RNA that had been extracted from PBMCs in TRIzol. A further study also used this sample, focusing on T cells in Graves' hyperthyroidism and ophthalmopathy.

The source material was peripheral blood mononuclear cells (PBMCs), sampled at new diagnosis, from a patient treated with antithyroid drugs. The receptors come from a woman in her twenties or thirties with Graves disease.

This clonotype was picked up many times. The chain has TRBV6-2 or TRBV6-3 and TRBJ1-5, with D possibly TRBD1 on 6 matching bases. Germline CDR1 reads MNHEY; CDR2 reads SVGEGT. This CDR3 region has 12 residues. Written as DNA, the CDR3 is TGTGTCAGTGGACAGAGCAATCAGCCCCAGCATTTT. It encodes CVSGQSNQPQHF.

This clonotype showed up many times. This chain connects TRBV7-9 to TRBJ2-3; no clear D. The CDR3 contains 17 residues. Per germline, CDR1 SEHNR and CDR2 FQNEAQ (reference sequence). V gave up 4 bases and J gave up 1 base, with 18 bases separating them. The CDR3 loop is CASSSDMAEKRTDTQYF. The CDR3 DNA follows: TGTGCCAGCAGCTCAGATATGGCGGAGAAACGCACAGATACGCAGTATTTT.

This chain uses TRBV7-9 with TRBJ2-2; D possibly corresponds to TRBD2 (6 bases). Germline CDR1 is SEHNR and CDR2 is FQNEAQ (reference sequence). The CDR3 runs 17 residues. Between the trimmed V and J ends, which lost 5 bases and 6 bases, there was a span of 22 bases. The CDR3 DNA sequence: TGTGCCAGCAGCCAATACTGGGACTCCACCGGGTCCGGGGAGCTGTTTTTT. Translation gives CASSQYWDSTGSGELFF.

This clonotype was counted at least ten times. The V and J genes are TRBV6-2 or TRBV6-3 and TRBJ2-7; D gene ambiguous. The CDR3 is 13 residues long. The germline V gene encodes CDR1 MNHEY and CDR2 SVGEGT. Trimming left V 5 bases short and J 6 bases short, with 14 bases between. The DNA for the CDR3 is TGTGCCAGCAGTAGTCGCCTGGGCGGCGAGCAGTACTTC. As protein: CASSSRLGGEQYF.

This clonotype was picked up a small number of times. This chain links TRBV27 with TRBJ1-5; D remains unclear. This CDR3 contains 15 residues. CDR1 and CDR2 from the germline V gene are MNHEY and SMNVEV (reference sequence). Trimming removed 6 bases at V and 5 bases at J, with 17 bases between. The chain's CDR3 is CASRFGVALDQPQHF. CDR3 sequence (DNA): TGTGCCAGCAGATTTGGAGTGGCCTTGGATCAGCCCCAGCATTTT.

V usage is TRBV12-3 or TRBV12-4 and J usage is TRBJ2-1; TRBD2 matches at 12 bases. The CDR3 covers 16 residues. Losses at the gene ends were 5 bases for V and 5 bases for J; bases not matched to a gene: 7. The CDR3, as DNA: TGTGCCAGCAGTCGACTGGGGACTAGCGGGCACAATGAGCAGTTCTTC. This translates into CASSRLGTSGHNEQFF.

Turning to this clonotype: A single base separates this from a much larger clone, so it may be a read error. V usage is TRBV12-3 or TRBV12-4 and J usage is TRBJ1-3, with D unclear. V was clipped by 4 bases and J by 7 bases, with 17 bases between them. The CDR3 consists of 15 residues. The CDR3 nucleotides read TGTGCCAGCAGTTCCCAAGGTGGCAGGAGGAACACCATATATTTT. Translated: CASSSQGGRRNTIYF.

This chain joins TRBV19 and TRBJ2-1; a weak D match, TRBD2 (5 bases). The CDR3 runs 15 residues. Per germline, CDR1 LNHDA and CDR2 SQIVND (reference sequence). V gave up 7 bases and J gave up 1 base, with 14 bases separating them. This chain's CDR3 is CASTHQRDSYNEQFF. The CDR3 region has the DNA TGTGCCAGTACTCACCAACGGGATTCCTACAATGAGCAGTTCTTC.

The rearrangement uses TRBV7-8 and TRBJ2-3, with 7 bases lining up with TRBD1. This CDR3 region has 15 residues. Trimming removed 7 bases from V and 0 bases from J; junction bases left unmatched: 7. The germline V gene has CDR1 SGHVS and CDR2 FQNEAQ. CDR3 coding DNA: TGTGCCAGCACCCTAGGGGGCGCGAGCACAGATACGCAGTATTTT. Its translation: CASTLGGASTDTQYF.

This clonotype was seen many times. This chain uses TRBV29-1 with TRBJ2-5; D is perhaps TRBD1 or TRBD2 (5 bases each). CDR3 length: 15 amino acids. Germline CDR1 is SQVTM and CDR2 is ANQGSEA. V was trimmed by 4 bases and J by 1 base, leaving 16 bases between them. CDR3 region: CSVGPGRSFQETQYF. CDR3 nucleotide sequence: TGCAGCGTTGGCCCGGGACGGTCCTTCCAAGAGACCCAGTACTTC.

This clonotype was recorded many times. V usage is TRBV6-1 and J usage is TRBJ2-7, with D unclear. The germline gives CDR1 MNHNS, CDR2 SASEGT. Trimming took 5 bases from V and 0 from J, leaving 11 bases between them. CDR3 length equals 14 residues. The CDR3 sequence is CASSPDRSSYEQYF. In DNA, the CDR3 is TGTGCCAGCAGTCCGGACCGTAGCTCCTACGAGCAGTACTTC.

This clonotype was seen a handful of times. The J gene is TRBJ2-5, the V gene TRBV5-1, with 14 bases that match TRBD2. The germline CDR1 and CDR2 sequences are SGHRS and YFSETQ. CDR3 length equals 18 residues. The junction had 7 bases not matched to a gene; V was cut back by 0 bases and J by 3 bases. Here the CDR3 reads CASSLEAGTSGREETQYF. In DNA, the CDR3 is TGCGCCAGCAGCTTGGAGGCCGGGACTAGCGGGAGAGAAGAGACCCAGTACTTC.

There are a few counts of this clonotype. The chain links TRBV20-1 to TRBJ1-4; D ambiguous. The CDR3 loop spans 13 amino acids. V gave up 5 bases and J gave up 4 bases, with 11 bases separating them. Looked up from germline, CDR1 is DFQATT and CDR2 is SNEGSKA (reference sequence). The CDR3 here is CSASRPSNEKLFF. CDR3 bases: TGCAGTGCTTCCCGGCCCAGTAATGAAAAACTGTTTTTT.

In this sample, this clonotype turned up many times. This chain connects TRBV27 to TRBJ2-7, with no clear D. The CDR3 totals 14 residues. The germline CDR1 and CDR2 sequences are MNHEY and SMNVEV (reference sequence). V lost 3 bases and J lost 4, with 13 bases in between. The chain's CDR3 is CASSFARSPYEQYF. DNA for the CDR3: TGTGCCAGCAGTTTTGCGCGGAGCCCGTACGAGCAGTACTTC.

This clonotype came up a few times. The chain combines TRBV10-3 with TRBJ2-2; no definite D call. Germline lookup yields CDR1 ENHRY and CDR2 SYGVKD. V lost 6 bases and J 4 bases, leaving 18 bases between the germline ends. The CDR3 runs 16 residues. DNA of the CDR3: TGTGCCATCAGAGAGCCGATGGGCAGAGGCACCGGGGAGCTGTTTTTT. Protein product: CAIREPMGRGTGELFF.

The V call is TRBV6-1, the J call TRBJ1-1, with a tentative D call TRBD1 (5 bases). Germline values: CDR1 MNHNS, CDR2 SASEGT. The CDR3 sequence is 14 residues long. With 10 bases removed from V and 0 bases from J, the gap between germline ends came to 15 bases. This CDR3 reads CAIRPRGVNTEAFF. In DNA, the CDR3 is TGTGCCATCCGCCCGCGGGGGGTGAACACTGAAGCTTTCTTT.

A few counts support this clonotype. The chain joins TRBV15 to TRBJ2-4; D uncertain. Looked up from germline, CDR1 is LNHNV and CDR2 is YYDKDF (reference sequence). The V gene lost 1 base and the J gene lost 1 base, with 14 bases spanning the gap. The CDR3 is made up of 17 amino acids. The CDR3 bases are TGTGCCACCAGCAGAGCTTTGGGTGTCTATGCCAAAAACATTCAGTACTTC. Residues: CATSRALGVYAKNIQYF.

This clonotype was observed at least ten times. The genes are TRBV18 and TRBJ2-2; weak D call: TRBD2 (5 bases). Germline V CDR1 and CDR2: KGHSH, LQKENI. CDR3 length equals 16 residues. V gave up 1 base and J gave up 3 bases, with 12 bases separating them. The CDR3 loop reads CASSPLSRRDTGELFF. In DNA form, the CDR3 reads TGTGCCAGCTCACCACTTTCCCGGCGGGACACCGGGGAGCTGTTTTTT.

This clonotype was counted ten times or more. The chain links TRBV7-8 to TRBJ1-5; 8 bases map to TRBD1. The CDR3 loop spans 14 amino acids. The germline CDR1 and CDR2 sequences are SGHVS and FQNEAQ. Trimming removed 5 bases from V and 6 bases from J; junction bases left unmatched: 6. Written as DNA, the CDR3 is TGTGCCAGCAGCCTCACGGACAGGGTTCAGCCCCAGCATTTT. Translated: CASSLTDRVQPQHF. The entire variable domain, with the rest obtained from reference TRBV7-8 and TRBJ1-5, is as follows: GAGVSQSPRYKVAKRGQDVALRCDPISGHVSLFWYQQALGQGPEFLTYFQNEAQLDKSGLPSDRFFAERPEGSVSTLKIQRTQQEDSAVYLCASSLTDRVQPQHFGDGTRLSIL.

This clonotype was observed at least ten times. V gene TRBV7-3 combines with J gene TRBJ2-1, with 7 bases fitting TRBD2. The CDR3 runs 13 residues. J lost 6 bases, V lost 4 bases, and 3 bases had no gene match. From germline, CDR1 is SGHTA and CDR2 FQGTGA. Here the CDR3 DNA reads TGTGCCAGCAGCTCCGGGACTACCAATGAGCAGTTCTTC. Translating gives CASSSGTTNEQFF.

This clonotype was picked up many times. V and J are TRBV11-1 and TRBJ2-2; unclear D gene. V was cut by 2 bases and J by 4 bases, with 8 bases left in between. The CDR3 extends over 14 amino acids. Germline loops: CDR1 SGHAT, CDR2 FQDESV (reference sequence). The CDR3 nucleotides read TGTGCCAGCAGCTTATCTACCTTCACCGGGGAGCTGTTTTTT. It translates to CASSLSTFTGELFF.